Described below is a single T cell receptor (beta chain) sequence and its context. Its antigen is unidentified. Measured with immunoSEQ multiplex PCR; TCRdb has only the in-frame clones, and not every one. The table has over 14,000 clones, more than 75% seen once. The source of the sample is a study of OX40 agonist ivuxolimab in advanced cancers. Study outcomes and limitations: At 0.1 to 3.0 mg/kg, CD4+ and CD8+ blood T cells expanded clonally by week 6.

CDR1 and CDR2 (germline): SNHLY, FYNNEI. The CDR3 consists of 15 residues. Losses at the gene ends were 2 bases for V and 2 bases for J; bases not matched to a gene: 4. Sequences were derived from CD4+ or CD8+ T cells sorted from blood, sampled in a trial of the OX40 agonist ivuxolimab. The chain joins TRBV2 to TRBJ2-3; TRBD2 agrees at 7 bases. This clonotype originated in an adult with an advanced solid tumor such as melanoma, head and neck, liver or kidney cancer. The CDR3: CASSEHAGDTDTQYF. CDR3 coding DNA: TGTGCCAGCAGTGAACACGCGGGAGACACAGATACGCAGTATTTT. Supplemented by reference TRBV2 and TRBJ2-3, the full variable domain reads EPEVTQTPSHQVTQMGQEVILRCVPISNHLYFYWYRQILGQKVEFLVSFYNNEISEKSEIFDDQFSVERPDGSNFTLKIRSTKLEDSAMYFCASSEHAGDTDTQYFGPGTRLTVL.